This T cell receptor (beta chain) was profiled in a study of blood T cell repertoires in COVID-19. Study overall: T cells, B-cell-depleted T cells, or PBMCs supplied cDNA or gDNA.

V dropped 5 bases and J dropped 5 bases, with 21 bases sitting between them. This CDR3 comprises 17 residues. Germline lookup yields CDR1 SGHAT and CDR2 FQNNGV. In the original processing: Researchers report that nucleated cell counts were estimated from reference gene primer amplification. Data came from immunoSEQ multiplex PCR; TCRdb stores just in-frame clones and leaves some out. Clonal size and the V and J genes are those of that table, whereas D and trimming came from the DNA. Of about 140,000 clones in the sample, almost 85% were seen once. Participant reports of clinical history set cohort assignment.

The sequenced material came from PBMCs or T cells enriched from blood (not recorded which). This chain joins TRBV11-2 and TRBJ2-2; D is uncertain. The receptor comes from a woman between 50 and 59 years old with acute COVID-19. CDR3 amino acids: CASSLHPTPSGTGELFF. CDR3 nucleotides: TGTGCCAGCAGCCTCCATCCGACTCCCTCGGGTACCGGGGAGCTGTTTTTT.